These 21 T cell receptor beta chains were sequenced from one sample in a study of blood T cells in healthy people across ages. Together with a sample-barcoded 5' primer, a J-beta primer mix was included in a second PCR lasting about 7 to 11 cycles. In TCRdb, the 5' RACE reads were re-called with MiXCR into one record per CDR3 protein. The sample holds about 630,000 distinct CDR3 sequences, roughly 20% seen once. Sequencing input: blood. These receptors were taken from a man in his 70s in good health.

The rearrangement joins TRBV11-2 to TRBJ2-3, with 9 bases fitting TRBD2. This CDR3 comprises 17 residues. V gave up 3 bases and J gave up 0 bases; unmatched junction bases: 7. CDR1 SGHAT and CDR2 FQNNGV come from the germline V gene. The chain's CDR3 is CASSFPTSGSSTDTQYF. CDR3 bases: TGTGCCAGCAGCTTTCCGACTAGCGGCAGTAGCACAGATACGCAGTATTTT.

A single count supports this clonotype. This sequence joins TRBV6-2 or TRBV6-3 and TRBJ2-1; D is undetermined. The germline gives CDR1 MNHEY, CDR2 SVGEGT. The CDR3 runs 12 residues. With 1 base removed from V and 7 bases from J, the gap between germline ends came to 5 bases. In nucleotides, the CDR3 is TGTGCCAGCAGTTACTACTCAAATGAGCAGTTCTTC. Translating gives CASSYYSNEQFF.

The chain links TRBV7-9 to TRBJ2-1; D call uncertain. The germline V and J ends were trimmed by 2 bases and 7 bases, with 9 bases remaining between them. This CDR3 is 13 amino acids long. Germline V gives CDR1 SEHNR, CDR2 FQNEAQ (reference sequence). The CDR3 sequence is CASSLFARNEQFF. Here the CDR3 DNA reads TGTGCCAGCAGCTTATTCGCGAGGAATGAGCAGTTCTTC.

This clonotype was recorded at least ten times. The CDR3 region is CSVLTAQETQYF. CDR3 DNA sequence: TGCAGCGTGTTGACAGCGCAAGAGACCCAGTACTTC. The rearrangement joins TRBV29-1 to TRBJ2-5; perhaps TRBD1 as D (5 bases). The CDR3 runs to 12 residues. Trimming shortened V by 6 bases and J by 2 bases, and 10 bases separated the two germline ends. CDR1 and CDR2 from the germline V gene are SQVTM and ANQGSEA.

This clonotype was seen just once. The chain employs TRBV19 and TRBJ2-7; a possible D gene is TRBD2 (7 bases). This CDR3 contains 14 residues. Germline loops: CDR1 LNHDA, CDR2 SQIVND (reference sequence). The V end lost 0 bases, the J end lost 6 bases, and 12 bases lay between the germline ends. The chain's CDR3 is CASSIDRGGGEQYF. The CDR3 DNA sequence: TGTGCCAGTAGTATAGACCGGGGAGGGGGCGAGCAGTACTTC.

The V gene is TRBV12-3 or TRBV12-4, the J gene TRBJ1-1, with 7 bases that match TRBD1. The CDR3 runs to 14 residues. V gave up 6 bases and J gave up 6 bases; unmatched junction bases: 10. The CDR3 is CASSLGQASPEAFF. The CDR3 DNA reads TGTGCCAGCAGCCTCGGACAGGCCTCCCCTGAAGCTTTCTTT.

This chain links TRBV10-3 with TRBJ2-3; 9 nucleotides agree with TRBD2. The CDR3 is 15 amino acids. Per the germline V gene, CDR1 is ENHRY and CDR2 is SYGVKD. The trim removed 5 bases at V and 5 bases at J, leaving 8 bases unmatched. The CDR3 loop reads CAISSGRPSGDTQYF. The CDR3 DNA reads TGTGCCATCAGTAGCGGGAGGCCCTCCGGAGATACGCAGTATTTT.

The chain recombines TRBV20-1 with TRBJ2-6, with 14 bases identical to TRBD2. The CDR3 is 17 amino acids. V dropped 5 bases and J dropped 0; count of bases not matched to a gene: 3. Germline lookup yields CDR1 DFQATT and CDR2 SNEGSKA (reference sequence). Written as DNA, the CDR3 is TGCAGTGCTTCGGGACTAGCGGGGGACTCTGGGGCCAACGTCCTGACTTTC. Protein: CSASGLAGDSGANVLTF.

The table lists this clonotype with a count of one. V is TRBV28 and J is TRBJ2-7; 7 bases are a match to TRBD1. J gave up 6 bases and V 5 bases, and 10 bases lay outside the gene matches. In germline, CDR1 is MDHEN, CDR2 SYDVKM. The length of the CDR3 is 14 residues. DNA of the CDR3: TGTGCCAGCAGTCTCGGGACAGCTTTGGGCGAGCAGTACTTC. This gives the protein CASSLGTALGEQYF.

The genes are TRBV29-1 and TRBJ1-1; D remains unclear. Germline V lookup: CDR1 SQVTM, CDR2 ANQGSEA. Trimming stripped 4 bases from V and 3 bases from J, with 6 bases between. CDR3 length equals 11 residues. In DNA form, the CDR3 reads TGCAGCGTTGCGGGTTACACTGAAGCTTTCTTT. Protein product: CSVAGYTEAFF.

About this clonotype: At one of its ends the junction is not consistent with the germline gene, which may arise from a read error. The chain employs TRBV4-1 and TRBJ2-3; a possible D gene is TRBD2 (6 bases). Germline V gene sequence: CDR1 MGHRA, CDR2 YSYEKL. This CDR3 spans 15 amino acids. The CDR3 sequence is CASSHSGTSTDAQYF. CDR3 nucleotides: TGCGCCAGCAGCCATTCGGGTACTAGCACAGATGCGCAGTATTTT.

CDR3 loop: CASMPTPSPSYNEQFF. In DNA, the CDR3 is TGTGCCAGCATGCCAACTCCCTCTCCATCCTACAATGAGCAGTTCTTC. The V and J genes are TRBV2 and TRBJ2-1; D is unclear. CDR3 length: 16 residues. The germline V and J ends were trimmed by 7 bases and 1 base, with 17 bases remaining between them. Germline CDR1 SNHLY, CDR2 FYNNEI.

The J gene is TRBJ2-5, the V gene TRBV5-6; TRBD2 might be the D (6 bases). CDR1 and CDR2 (germline): SGHDT, YYEEEE. V lost 0 bases and J 2 bases, leaving 11 bases between the germline ends. The CDR3 extends over 15 amino acids. CDR3 coding DNA: TGTGCCAGCAGCTTGGGGGGGGTTCATCAAGAGACCCAGTACTTC. It is translated as CASSLGGVHQETQYF.

At least ten counts were recorded for this clonotype. CDR3 loop: CASSRDRATNEKLFF. DNA of the CDR3: TGTGCCAGCAGCCGCGACAGGGCAACTAATGAAAAACTGTTTTTT. The chain carries TRBV4-2 and TRBJ1-4, with 7 bases that match TRBD1. Germline lookup yields CDR1 LGHNA and CDR2 YNFKEQ. After removal of 4 bases from V and 0 bases from J, the junction contained 2 bases not matched to a gene. The CDR3 contains 15 residues.

This clonotype was counted a few times. The rearrangement joins TRBV29-1 to TRBJ2-2; no definite D call. The CDR3 totals 14 residues. Germline CDR1 is SQVTM and CDR2 is ANQGSEA. Trimming shortened V by 4 bases and J by 5 bases, and 14 bases separated the two germline ends. The CDR3 nucleotides are TGCAGCGTTGCCGCCGGACCAGAAACCGGGGAGCTGTTTTTT. Translation: CSVAAGPETGELFF.

The J gene is TRBJ2-2, the V gene TRBV9, with D possibly TRBD1 on 6 matching bases. The CDR3 is made up of 13 amino acids. Trimming removed 6 bases at V and 3 bases at J, with 9 bases between. Germline V CDR1 and CDR2: SGDLS, YYNGEE. CDR3 protein: CASNRVDTGELFF. The CDR3 DNA reads as TGTGCCAGCAACAGGGTTGACACCGGGGAGCTGTTTTTT.

The genes are TRBV28 and TRBJ1-1; possibly TRBD1 for D (6 bases). This CDR3 has 13 amino acids. Germline assignment: CDR1 MDHEN and CDR2 SYDVKM. Trimming took off 5 bases at V and 8 bases at J, with 15 bases between the two ends. The CDR3 DNA reads as TGTGCCAGCAGTCGGACCCCAGGGGCCGAAGCTTTCTTT. Amino acid sequence: CASSRTPGAEAFF.

The V gene is TRBV20-1, the J gene TRBJ2-5, with 11 positions matching TRBD2. There are 15 residues in the CDR3. The V gene's germline CDR1 is DFQATT and CDR2 SNEGSKA (reference sequence). Losses at the gene ends were 6 bases for V and 0 bases for J; bases not matched to a gene: 6. In DNA form, the CDR3 reads TGCAGTGCGGGGACTAGCGGAAGGTACCAAGAGACCCAGTACTTC. Its translation is CSAGTSGRYQETQYF.

This clonotype occurred a few times. This chain links TRBV5-1 with TRBJ2-7, with TRBD2 identical over 9 bases. The CDR3 totals 15 residues. Per the germline V gene, CDR1 is SGHRS and CDR2 is YFSETQ. V lost 4 bases to trimming and J lost 2 bases; unmatched junction nucleotides: 7. The CDR3 spells CASSGGLASTYEQYF. The CDR3 DNA reads TGCGCCAGCAGCGGAGGACTAGCGAGTACCTACGAGCAGTACTTC.

The chain uses TRBV6-5 and TRBJ2-1, with 10 bases that match TRBD1. With the DNA end fitting TRBJ2-5 better, the J assignment may be wrong. Looked up from germline, CDR1 is MNHEY and CDR2 is SVGAGI. CDR3 size: 16 residues. This CDR3 is CASSLRTGGGFEAQYF. For the CDR3, the DNA is TGTGCCAGCAGTTTGAGGACAGGGGGGGGATTTGAGGCCCAGTACTTC.

This clonotype was observed a single time. The V gene is TRBV20-1, the J gene TRBJ2-1, with D perhaps TRBD2 (6 bases). Matching the DNA end better, TRBJ2-5 makes the J call doubtful. Looked up from germline, CDR1 is DFQATT and CDR2 is SNEGSKA (reference sequence). This CDR3 contains 13 residues. In nucleotides, the CDR3 is TGCAGTGCAGGAGGGAGGAGACGAGAGACCCAGTACTTC. It translates to CSAGGRRRETQYF.